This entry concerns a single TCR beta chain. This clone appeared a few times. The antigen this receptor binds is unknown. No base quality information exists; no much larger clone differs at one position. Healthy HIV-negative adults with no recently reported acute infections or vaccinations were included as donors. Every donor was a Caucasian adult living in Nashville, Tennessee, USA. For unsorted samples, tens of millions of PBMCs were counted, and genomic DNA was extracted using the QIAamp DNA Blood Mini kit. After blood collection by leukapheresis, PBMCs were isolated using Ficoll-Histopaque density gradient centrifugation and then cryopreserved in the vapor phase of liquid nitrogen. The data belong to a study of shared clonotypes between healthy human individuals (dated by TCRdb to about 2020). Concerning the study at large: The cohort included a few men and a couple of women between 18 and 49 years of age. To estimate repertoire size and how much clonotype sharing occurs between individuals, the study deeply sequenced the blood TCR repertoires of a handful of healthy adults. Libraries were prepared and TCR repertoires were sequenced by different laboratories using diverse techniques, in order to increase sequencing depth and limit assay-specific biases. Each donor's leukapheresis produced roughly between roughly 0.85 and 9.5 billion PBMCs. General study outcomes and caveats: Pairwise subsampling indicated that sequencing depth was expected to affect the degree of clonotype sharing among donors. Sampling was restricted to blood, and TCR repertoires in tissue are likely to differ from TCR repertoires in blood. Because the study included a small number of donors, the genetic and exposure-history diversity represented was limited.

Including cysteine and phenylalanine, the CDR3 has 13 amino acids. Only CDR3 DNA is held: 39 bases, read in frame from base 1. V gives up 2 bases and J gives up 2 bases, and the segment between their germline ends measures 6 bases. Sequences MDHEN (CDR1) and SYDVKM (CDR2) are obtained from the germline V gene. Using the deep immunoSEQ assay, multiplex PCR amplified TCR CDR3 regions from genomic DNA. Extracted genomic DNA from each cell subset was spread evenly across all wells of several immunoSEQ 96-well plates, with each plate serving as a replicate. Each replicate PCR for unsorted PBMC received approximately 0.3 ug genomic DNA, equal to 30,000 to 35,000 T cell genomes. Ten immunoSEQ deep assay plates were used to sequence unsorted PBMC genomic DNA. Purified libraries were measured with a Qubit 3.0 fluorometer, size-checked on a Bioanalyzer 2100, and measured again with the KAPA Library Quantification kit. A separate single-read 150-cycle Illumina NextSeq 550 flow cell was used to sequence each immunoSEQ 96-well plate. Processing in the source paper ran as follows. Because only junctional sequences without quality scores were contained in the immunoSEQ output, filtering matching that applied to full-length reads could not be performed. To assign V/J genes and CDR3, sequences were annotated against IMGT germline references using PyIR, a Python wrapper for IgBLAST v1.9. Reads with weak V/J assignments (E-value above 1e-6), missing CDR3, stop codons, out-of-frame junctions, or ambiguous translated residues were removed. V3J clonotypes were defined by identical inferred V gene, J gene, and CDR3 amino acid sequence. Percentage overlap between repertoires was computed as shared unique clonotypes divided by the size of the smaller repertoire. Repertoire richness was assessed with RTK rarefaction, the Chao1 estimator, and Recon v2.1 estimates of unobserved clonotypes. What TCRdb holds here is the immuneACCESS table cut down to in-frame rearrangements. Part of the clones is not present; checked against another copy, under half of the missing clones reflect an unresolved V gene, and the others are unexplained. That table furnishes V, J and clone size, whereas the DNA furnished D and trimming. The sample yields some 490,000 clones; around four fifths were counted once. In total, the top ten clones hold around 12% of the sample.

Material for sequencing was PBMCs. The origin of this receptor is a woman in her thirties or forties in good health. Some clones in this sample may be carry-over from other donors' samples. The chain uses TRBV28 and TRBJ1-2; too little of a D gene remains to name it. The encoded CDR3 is CASSLARNYGYTF. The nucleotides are TGTGCCAGCAGTTTAGCCAGAAACTATGGCTACACCTTC.